The entry that follows covers one T cell receptor (beta chain) sequence. This entry comes from a study of T cell responses to AZD1222 COVID-19 vaccine. Profiled with immunoSEQ multiplex PCR; TCRdb holds only in-frame clones, not every one. Of some 150,000 clones listed, 75% to 95% are singletons. The CDR3 sequence is 15 residues long. The V gene's germline CDR1 is MNHEY and CDR2 SVGEGT. V lost 0 bases to trimming and J lost 0 bases, with 9 bases between them. The origin of this receptor is an adult who received the AZD1222 COVID-19 vaccine. The source was peripheral blood, collected 28 days after the second AZD1222 dose. The chain carries TRBV6-2 or TRBV6-3 and TRBJ2-7; possible D gene TRBD1, 6 bases. The CDR3 DNA is TGTGCCAGCAGTTACTCCCAGGGGCCCTCCTACGAGCAGTACTTC. Residues: CASSYSQGPSYEQYF.